This T cell receptor (beta chain) was recorded in a study of T cells in Graves' hyperthyroidism and ophthalmopathy. Findings and limits, study-wide: A 13 V-J signature model discriminated ophthalmopathy versus stable hyperthyroidism.

The CDR3 regions of TCR beta were amplified from RNA transcripts. HTBI primers were the set used in a first-round RT-PCR of the TCR CDR3. From the multiplex PCR reads, TCRdb called clonotypes with MiXCR, one entry per CDR3 protein. The profile covers under 350,000 distinct CDR3 sequences, with around 15% appearing a single time and roughly 50% taken by the ten largest. It was uncontrolled infection, other autoimmune disease, pregnancy or lactation that excluded patients. The sample holds a few counts of this clonotype. Antigen unknown. CDR1 and CDR2 (germline): SGHDT, YYEEEE. The CDR3 runs 17 residues. Between the trimmed V and J ends, which lost 1 base and 1 base, there was a span of 17 bases.

The clonotype was recovered from a woman aged 55-69 years with Graves' ophthalmopathy. The rearrangement joins TRBV5-6 to TRBJ2-5, with D perhaps matching TRBD2 (5 bases). The specimen sequenced was blood. CDR3: CASSLLGVRVLQETQYF. The CDR3 DNA sequence: TGTGCCAGCAGCTTGTTGGGAGTAAGGGTTCTCCAAGAGACCCAGTACTTC.